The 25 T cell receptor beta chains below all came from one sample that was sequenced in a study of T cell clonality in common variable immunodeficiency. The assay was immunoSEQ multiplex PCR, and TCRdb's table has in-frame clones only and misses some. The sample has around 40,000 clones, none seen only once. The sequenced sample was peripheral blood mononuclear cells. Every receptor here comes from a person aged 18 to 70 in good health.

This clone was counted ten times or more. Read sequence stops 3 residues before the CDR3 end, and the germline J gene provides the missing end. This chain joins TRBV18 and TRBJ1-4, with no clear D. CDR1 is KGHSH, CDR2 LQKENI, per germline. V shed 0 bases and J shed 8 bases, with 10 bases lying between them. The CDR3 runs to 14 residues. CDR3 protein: CASSPPTIREKLFF. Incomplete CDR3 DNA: TGTGCCAGCTCACCACCGACCATCAGGGAAAAA.

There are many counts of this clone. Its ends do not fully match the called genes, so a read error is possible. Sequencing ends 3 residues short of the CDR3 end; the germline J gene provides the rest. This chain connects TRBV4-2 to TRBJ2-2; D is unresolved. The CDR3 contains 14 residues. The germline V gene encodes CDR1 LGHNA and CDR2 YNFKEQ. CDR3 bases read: TGCGCCAGCAGCCAAGAGAAGGGCACCGGGGAG. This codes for CASSQEKGTGE. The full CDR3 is CASSQEKGTGELFF.

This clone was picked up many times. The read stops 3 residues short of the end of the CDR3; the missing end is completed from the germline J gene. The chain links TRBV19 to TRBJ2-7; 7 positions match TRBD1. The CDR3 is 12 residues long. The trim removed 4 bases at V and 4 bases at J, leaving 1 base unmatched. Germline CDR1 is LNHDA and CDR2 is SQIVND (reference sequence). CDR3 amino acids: CASSRQGYEQYF. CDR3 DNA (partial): TGTGCCAGTAGTAGACAGGGATACGAG.

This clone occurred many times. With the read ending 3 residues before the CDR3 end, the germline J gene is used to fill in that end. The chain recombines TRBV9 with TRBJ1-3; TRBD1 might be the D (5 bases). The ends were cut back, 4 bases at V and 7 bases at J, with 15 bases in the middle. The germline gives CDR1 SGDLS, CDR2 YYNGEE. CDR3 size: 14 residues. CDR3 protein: CASSPGRGENTIYF. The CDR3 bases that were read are TGTGCCAGCAGCCCCGGGAGGGGTGAGAACACC.

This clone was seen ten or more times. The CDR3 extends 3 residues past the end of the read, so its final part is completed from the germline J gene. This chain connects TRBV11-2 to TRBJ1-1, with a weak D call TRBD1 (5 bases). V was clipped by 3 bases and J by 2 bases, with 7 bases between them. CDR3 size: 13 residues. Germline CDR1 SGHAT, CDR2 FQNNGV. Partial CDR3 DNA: TGTGCCAGCAGCTTGCAGGGCAACACTGAA. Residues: CASSLQGNTE. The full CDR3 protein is CASSLQGNTEAFF.

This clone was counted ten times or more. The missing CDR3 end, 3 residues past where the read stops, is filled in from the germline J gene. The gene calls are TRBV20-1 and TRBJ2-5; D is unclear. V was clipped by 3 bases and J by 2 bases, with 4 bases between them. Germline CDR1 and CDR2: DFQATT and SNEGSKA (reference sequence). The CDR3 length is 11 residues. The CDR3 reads CSARLQETQYF. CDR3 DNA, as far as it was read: TGCAGTGCTAGGTTACAAGAGACC.

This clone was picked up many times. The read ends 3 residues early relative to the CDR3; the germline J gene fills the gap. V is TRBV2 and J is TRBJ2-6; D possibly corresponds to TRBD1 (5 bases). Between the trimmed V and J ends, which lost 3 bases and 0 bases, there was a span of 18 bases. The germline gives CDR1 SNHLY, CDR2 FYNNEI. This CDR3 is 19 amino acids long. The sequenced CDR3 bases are TGTGCCAGCAGTGACGACAGCGCGAAATCTTACTCTGGGGCCAACGTC. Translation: CASSDDSAKSYSGANV. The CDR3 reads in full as CASSDDSAKSYSGANVLTF.

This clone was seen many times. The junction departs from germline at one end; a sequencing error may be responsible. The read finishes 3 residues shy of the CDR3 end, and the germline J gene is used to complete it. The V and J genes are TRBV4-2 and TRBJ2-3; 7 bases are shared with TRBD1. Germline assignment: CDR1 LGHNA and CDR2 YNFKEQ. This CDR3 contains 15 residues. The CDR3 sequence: CASSPGQQYTDTQYF. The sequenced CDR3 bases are TGCGCCAGCAGCCCGGGACAGCAATACACAGATACG.

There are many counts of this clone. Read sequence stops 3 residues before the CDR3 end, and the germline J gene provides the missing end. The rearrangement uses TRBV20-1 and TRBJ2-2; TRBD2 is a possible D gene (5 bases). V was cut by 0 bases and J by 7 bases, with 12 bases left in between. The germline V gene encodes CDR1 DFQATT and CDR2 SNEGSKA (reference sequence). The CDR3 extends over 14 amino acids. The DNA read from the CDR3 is TGCAGTGCTAGAGATACTAGGTCGGGCGGGGAG. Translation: CSARDTRSGGE. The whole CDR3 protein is CSARDTRSGGELFF.

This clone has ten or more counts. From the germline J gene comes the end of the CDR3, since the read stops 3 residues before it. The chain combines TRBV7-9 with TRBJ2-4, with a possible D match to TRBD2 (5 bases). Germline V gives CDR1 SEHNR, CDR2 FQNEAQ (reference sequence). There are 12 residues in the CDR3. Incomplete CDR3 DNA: TGTGCCAGCAGCTCCGGACTCACGGGT. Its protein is CASSSGLTG. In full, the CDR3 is CASSSGLTGQYF.

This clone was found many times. The part of the CDR3 DNA that was read is TGTGCCAGCAGCTTAGTAATGAACACTGAA. Residues: CASSLVMNTE. The complete CDR3 reads CASSLVMNTEAFF. The chain combines TRBV11-2 with TRBJ1-1, with D unclear. Coverage ceases 3 residues before the CDR3 finishes, and the germline J gene fills in the end. The germline V gene encodes CDR1 SGHAT and CDR2 FQNNGV. Between the trimmed V and J ends, which lost 1 base and 0 bases, there was a span of 3 bases. CDR3 size: 13 residues.

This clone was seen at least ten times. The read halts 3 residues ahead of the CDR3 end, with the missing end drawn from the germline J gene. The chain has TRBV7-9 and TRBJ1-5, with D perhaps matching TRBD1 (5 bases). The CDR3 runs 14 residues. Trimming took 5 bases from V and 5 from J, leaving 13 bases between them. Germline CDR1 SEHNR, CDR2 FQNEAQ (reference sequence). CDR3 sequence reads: CASSQDSSYQPQHF. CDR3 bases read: TGTGCCAGCAGCCAAGACAGCAGCTATCAGCCC.

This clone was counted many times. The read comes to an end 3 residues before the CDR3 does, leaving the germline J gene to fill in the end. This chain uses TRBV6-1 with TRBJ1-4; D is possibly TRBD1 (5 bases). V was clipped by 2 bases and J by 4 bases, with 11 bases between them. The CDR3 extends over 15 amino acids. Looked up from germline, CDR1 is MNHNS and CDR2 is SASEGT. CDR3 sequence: CASSENRQLNEKLFF. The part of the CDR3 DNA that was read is TGTGCCAGCAGTGAAAACAGACAGCTTAATGAAAAA.

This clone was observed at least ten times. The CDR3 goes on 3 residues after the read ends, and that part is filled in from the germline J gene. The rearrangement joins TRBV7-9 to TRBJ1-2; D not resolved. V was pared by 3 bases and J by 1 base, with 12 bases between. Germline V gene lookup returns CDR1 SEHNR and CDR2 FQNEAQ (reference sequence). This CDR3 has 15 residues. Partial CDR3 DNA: TGTGCCAGCAGCTTGGACGGGGAGCTTAACTATGGC. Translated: CASSLDGELNYG. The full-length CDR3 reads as CASSLDGELNYGYTF. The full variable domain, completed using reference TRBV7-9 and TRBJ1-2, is DTGVSQNPRHKITKRGQNVTFRCDPISEHNRLYWYRQTLGQGPEFLTYFQNEAQLEKSRLLSDRFSAERPKGSFSTLEIQRTEQGDSAMYLCASSLDGELNYGYTFGSGTRLTVV.

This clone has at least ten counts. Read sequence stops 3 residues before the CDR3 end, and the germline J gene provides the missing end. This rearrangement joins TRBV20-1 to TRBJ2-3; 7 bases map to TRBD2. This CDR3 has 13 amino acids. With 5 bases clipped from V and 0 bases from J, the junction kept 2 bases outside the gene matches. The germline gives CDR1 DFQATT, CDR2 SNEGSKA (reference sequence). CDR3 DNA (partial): TGCAGTGCTCGGGGGGTTAGCACAGATACG. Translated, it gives CSARGVSTDT. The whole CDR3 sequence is CSARGVSTDTQYF.

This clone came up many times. The CDR3 sequence: CSASGGGDTQYF. The covered CDR3 bases are TGCAGTGCTAGCGGGGGGGGAGATACG. The chain carries TRBV20-1 and TRBJ2-3; 8 bases are shared with TRBD2. The read falls 3 residues short of the CDR3 end, and the missing part is taken from the germline J gene. The trim removed 3 bases at V and 5 bases at J, leaving 1 base unmatched. CDR1 DFQATT and CDR2 SNEGSKA come from the germline V gene (reference sequence). CDR3 length equals 12 residues.

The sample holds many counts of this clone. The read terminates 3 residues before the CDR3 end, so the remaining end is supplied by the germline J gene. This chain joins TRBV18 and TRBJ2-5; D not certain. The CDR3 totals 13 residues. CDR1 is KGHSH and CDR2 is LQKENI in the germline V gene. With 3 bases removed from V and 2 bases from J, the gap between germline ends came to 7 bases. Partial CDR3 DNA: TGTGCCAGCTCACCCTTGCAGCAAGAGACC. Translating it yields CASSPLQQET. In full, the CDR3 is CASSPLQQETQYF.

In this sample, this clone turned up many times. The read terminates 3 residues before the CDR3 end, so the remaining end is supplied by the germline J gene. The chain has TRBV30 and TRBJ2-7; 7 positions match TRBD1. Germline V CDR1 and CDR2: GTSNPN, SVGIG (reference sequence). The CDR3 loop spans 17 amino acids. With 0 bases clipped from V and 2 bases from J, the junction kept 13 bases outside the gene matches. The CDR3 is CAWSVQQGRTATYEQYF. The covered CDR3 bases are TGTGCCTGGAGTGTACAACAGGGGCGAACAGCGACCTACGAG.

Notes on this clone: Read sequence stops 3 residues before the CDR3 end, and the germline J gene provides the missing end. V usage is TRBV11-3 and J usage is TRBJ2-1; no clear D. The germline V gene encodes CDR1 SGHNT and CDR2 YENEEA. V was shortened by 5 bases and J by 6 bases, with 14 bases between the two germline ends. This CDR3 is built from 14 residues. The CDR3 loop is CASSDSKTSNEQFF. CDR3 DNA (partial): TGTGCCAGCAGCGATTCAAAGACTTCCAATGAG. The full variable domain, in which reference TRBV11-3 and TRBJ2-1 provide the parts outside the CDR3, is EAGVVQSPRYKIIEKKQPVAFWCNPISGHNTLYWYLQNLGQGPELLIRYENEEAVDDSQLPKDRFSAERLKGVDSTLKIQPAELGDSAVYLCASSDSKTSNEQFFGPGTRLTVL.

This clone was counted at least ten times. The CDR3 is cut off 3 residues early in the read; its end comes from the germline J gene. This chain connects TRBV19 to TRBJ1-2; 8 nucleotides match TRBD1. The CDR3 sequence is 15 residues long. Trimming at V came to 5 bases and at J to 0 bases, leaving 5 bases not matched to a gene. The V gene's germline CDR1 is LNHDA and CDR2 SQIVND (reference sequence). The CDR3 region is CASSPTGASNYGYTF. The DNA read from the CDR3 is TGTGCCAGTAGTCCGACAGGGGCCTCTAACTATGGC.

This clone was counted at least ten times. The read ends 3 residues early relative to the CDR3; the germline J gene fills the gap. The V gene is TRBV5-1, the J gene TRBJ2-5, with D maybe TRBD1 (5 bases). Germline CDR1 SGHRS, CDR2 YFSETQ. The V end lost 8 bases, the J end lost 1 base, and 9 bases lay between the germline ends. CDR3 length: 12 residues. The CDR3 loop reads CASRQTQETQYF. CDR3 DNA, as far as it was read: TGCGCCAGTAGACAGACCCAAGAGACC. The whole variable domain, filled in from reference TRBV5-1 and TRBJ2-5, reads KAGVTQTPRYLIKTRGQQVTLSCSPISGHRSVSWYQQTPGQGLQFLFEYFSETQRNKGNFPGRFSGRQFSNSRSEMNVSTLELGDSALYLCASRQTQETQYFGPGTRLLVL.

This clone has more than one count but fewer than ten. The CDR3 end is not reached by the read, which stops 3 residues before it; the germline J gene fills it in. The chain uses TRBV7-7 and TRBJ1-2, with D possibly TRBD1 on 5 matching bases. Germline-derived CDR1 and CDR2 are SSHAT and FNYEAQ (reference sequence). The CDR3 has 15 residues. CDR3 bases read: TGTGCCAGCAGCTTAGGTGTAGGGGACTCCTACGAC. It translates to CASSLGVGDSYD. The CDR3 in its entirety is CASSLGVGDSYDYTF.

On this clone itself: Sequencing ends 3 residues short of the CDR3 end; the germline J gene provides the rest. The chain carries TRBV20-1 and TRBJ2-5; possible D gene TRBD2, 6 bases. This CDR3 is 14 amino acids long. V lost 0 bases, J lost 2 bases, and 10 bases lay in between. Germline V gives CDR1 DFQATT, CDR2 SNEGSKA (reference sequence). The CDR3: CSARDLRGQETQYF. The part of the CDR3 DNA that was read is TGCAGTGCTAGAGACCTGCGGGGACAAGAGACC.

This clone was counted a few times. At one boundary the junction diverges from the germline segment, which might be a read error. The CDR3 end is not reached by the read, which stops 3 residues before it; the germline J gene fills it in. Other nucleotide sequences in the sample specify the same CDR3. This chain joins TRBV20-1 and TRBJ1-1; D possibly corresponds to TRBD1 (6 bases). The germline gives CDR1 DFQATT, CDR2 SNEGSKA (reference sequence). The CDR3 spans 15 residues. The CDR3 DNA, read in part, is TGCAGTGCCAGAGCCTCAGGGACATTGAACACTGAA. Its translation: CSARASGTLNTE. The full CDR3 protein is CSARASGTLNTEAFF.

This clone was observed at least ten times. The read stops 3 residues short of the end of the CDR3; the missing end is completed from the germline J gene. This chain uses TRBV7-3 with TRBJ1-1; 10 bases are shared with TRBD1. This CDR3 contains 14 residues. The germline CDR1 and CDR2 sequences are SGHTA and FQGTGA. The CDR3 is CASSHGQGGSEAFF. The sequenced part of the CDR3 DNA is TGTGCCAGCAGCCATGGACAGGGGGGTTCCGAA.